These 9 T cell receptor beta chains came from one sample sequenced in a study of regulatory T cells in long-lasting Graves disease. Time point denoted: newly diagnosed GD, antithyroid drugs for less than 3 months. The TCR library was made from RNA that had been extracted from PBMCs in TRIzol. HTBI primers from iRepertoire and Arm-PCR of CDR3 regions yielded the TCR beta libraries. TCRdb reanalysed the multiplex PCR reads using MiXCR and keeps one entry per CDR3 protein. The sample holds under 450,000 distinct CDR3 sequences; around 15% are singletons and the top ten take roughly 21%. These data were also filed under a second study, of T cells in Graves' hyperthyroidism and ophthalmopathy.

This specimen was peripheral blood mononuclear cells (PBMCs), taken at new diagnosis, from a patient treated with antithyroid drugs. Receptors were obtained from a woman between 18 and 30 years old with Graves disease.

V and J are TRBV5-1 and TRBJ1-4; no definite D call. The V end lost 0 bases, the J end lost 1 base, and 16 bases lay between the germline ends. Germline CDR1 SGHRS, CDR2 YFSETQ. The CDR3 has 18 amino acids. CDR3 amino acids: CASSLGPGTVGTNEKLFF. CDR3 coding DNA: TGCGCCAGCAGCTTGGGTCCGGGTACGGTAGGAACTAATGAAAAACTGTTTTTT.

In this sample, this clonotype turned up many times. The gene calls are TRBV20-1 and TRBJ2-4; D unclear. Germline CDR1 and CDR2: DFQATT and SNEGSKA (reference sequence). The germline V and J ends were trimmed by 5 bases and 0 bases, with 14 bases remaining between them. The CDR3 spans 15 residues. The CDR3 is CSAVLTALAKNIQYF. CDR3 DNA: TGCAGTGCTGTATTAACAGCGCTAGCCAAAAACATTCAGTACTTC.

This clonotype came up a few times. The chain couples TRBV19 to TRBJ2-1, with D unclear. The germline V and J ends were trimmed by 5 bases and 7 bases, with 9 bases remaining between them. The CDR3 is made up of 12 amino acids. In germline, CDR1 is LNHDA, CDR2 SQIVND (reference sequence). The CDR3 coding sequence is TGTGCCAGTAGTGACGCCCGTAATGAGCAGTTCTTC. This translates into CASSDARNEQFF.

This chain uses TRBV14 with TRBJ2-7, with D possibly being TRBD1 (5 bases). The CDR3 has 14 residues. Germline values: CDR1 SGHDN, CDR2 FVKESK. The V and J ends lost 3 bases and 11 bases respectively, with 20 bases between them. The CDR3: CASSQPRTLQKEYF. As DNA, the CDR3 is TGTGCCAGCAGCCAGCCCAGGACACTTCAAAAGGAGTACTTC.

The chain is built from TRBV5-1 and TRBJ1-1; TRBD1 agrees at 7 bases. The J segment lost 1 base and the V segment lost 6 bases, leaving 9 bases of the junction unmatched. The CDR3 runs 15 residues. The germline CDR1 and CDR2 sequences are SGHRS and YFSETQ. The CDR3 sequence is CASTFTGQQNTEAFF. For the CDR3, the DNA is TGCGCCAGCACCTTCACGGGACAGCAGAACACTGAAGCTTTCTTT.

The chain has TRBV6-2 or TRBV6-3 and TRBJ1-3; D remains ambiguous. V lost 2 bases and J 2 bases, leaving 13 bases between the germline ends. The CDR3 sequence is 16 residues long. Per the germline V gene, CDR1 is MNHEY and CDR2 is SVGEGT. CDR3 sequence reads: CASSYGAPGPGNTIYF. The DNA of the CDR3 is TGTGCCAGCAGTTACGGCGCTCCCGGACCTGGAAACACCATATATTTT.

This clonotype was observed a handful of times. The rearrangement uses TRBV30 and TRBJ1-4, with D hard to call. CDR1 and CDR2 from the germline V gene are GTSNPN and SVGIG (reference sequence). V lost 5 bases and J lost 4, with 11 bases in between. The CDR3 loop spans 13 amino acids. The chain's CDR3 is CAWGYRSNEKLFF. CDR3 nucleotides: TGTGCCTGGGGGTACCGGAGTAATGAAAAACTGTTTTTT.

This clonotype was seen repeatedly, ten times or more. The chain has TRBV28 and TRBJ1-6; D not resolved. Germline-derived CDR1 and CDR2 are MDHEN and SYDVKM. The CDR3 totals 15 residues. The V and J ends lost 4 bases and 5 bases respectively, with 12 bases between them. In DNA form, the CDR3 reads TGTGCCAGCAGTTCGGGCAGGTTGGATAATTCACCCCTCCACTTT. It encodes CASSSGRLDNSPLHF. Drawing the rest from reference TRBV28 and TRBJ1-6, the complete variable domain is DVKVTQSSRYLVKRTGEKVFLECVQDMDHENMFWYRQDPGLGLRLIYFSYDVKMKEKGDIPEGYSVSREKKERFSLILESASTNQTSMYLCASSSGRLDNSPLHFGNGTRLTVT.

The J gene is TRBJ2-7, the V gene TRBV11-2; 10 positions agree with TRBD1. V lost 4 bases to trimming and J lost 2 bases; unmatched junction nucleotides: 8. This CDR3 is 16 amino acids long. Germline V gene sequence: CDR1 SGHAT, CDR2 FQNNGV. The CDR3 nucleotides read TGTGCCAGCAGCTGGGCCGGGACAGGGGCGACCTACGAGCAGTACTTC. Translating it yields CASSWAGTGATYEQYF.